These 3 T cell receptor beta chains originate from one sample sequenced in a study of early T cells in non-severe SARS-CoV-2 infection. TCRdb redid the calling of the 5' RACE reads with MiXCR, one entry per CDR3 protein. The top ten hold around 2.6% of the sample, which has 65,000 to 95,000 distinct CDR3 sequences, 15% to 20% seen once. The sequenced sample was whole blood. The receptors shown here come from an adult who was a healthcare worker with PCR-confirmed SARS-CoV-2 infection or an uninfected control (not recorded which).

The chain joins TRBV11-2 to TRBJ2-7; D may be TRBD1 (6 bases). The V and J ends lost 5 bases and 2 bases respectively, with 13 bases between them. Germline values: CDR1 SGHAT, CDR2 FQNNGV. The CDR3 is made up of 14 amino acids. The CDR3 bases are TGTGCCAGCAGCCGTACAGACAGGACCTACGAGCAGTACTTC. Protein: CASSRTDRTYEQYF. Full variable domain (remainder filled in from reference TRBV11-2 and TRBJ2-7): EAGVAQSPRYKIIEKRQSVAFWCNPISGHATLYWYQQILGQGPKLLIQFQNNGVVDDSQLPKDRFSAERLKGVDSTLKIQPAKLEDSAVYLCASSRTDRTYEQYFGPGTRLTVT.

This clonotype was seen a few times. The chain uses TRBV7-2 and TRBJ1-1; D is unresolved. CDR1 and CDR2 (germline): SGHTA, FQGNSA. Deletions cut 2 bases from V and 1 base from J, with 11 bases between. The CDR3 extends over 15 amino acids. CDR3 sequence reads: CASSLTPGKNTEAFF. The CDR3 region has the DNA TGTGCCAGCAGCTTAACTCCGGGAAAGAACACTGAAGCTTTCTTT. Together with reference TRBV7-2 and TRBJ1-1, the CDR3 gives the full variable domain: GAGVSQSPSNKVTEKGKDVELRCDPISGHTALYWYRQSLGQGLEFLIYFQGNSAPDKSGLPSDRFSAERTGGSVSTLTIQRTQQEDSAVYLCASSLTPGKNTEAFFGQGTRLTVV.

The V and J genes are TRBV27 and TRBJ1-6, with TRBD1 identical over 12 bases. The germline V gene has CDR1 MNHEY and CDR2 SMNVEV (reference sequence). This CDR3 spans 15 amino acids. The trim removed 2 bases at V and 13 bases at J, leaving 6 bases unmatched. The CDR3, as DNA: TGTGCCAGCAGTTTAGGGACAGGGGGCTTAAGGCCCCTCCACTTT. This encodes CASSLGTGGLRPLHF.